This section outlines one TCR beta chain sequence together with its context. Germline V gene lookup returns CDR1 MGHRA and CDR2 YSYEKL. The CDR3 is made up of 14 amino acids. V shed 4 bases and J 6 bases; nucleotides not matched to a gene: 5. The sample originates from a study of blood T cell repertoires in COVID-19. Study in general: Researchers got acute and convalescent COVID-19 samples from the United States, Italy and Spain. Sample material is recorded as cDNA or gDNA derived from T cells, B-cell-depleted T cells, or PBMCs.

Per the original methods: Amplifying reference gene primers gave estimates of nucleated cell counts. The table came from immunoSEQ multiplex PCR; TCRdb's copy has only in-frame clones and leaves some out. V and J calls and clone size are as listed in that table; D and trimming were resolved from the DNA. This sample has more than 150,000 clones, with around 80% found just once. The sample consisted of peripheral blood. The sequence derives from a woman older than 75 with active or convalescent COVID-19. The chain carries TRBV4-1 and TRBJ1-5; the match to TRBD1 covers 8 bases. DNA of the CDR3: TGCGCCAGCAGCCTAGGACAGGGAGGTCAGCCCCAGCATTTT. Its translation: CASSLGQGGQPQHF.